This TCR beta chain was identified in a study of T cells after yellow fever vaccination. Germline loops: CDR1 SGHDT, CDR2 YYEEEE. The CDR3 contains 14 residues. V dropped 7 bases and J dropped 0; count of bases not matched to a gene: 4. In TCRdb, the 5' RACE reads were re-called with MiXCR into one record per CDR3 protein. The sample records some 220,000 distinct CDR3 sequences, approximately 3.3% being singletons. The J gene is TRBJ2-3, the V gene TRBV5-6; 8 bases align to TRBD2. This receptor was taken from a man aged 18 to 29 who received the YFV17D yellow fever vaccine. The material sequenced was CD4+ T cells sorted from PBMCs, taken 10 days after the yellow fever booster vaccination. The CDR3 sequence: CASGLAGSTDTQYF. In nucleotides, the CDR3 is TGTGCCAGCGGGTTAGCGGGGAGCACAGATACGCAGTATTTT.